This TCR beta chain was documented in a study of molecular identifiers for immune sequencing clone quantification. Previously described methods and listed TCR primers were employed for the bulk TCR libraries. From the PCR reads, TCRdb called clonotypes with MiXCR, one entry per CDR3 protein. The data contain over 600,000 distinct CDR3 sequences, 20% of them seen just once; the ten biggest clones take up roughly 0.85%. Input for naive CD8 libraries was about 19,000 to 1,100,000 sorted cells; the RNA fraction used was 10%, 30% or 50%. This clonotype was found a few times. The source of this sequence is a human donor in good health. Some libraries in this study had Jurkat cell RNA spiked in. The sequencing sample was made of naive CD8+ T cells from blood, with Jurkat cell RNA spiked in. Subset denoted: FACS-sorted CD8+CD4-CCR7+CD45RA+ naive T cells.

DNA of the CDR3: TGTGCCAGCAGTCTCGGACTACGGGGCTTGCAGTTCTTC. This sequence encodes CASSLGLRGLQFF. The V gene is TRBV7-9, the J gene TRBJ2-1, with D possibly TRBD2 on 6 matching bases. Looked up from germline, CDR1 is SEHNR and CDR2 is FQNEAQ (reference sequence). The ends were cut back, 6 bases at V and 12 bases at J, with 18 bases in the middle. This CDR3 region has 13 residues.